These 11 T cell receptor beta chains originate from one sample sequenced in a study of T cell responses to AZD1222 COVID-19 vaccine (dated by TCRdb to the early 2020s). The time point label on this specimen signifies: baseline before first vaccination. Library preparation used the immunoSEQ multiplex PCR assay. TCRdb's version of the immuneACCESS table is confined to in-frame rearrangements and falls short of the full clone set. An unresolved V gene accounts for under half of the shortfall where checked; the remainder is of unknown origin. Across this sample there are roughly 55,000 clones, with about 89% seen only once. Of the sample, under 2% falls within the top ten clones. This sample comprised peripheral blood, obtained on day 0 of AZD1222 vaccination. The origin of the receptors is an adult in good health.

J is TRBJ2-1 and V is TRBV5-1, with TRBD2 matching over 12 bases. Germline V CDR1 and CDR2: SGHRS, YFSETQ. The V gene end was trimmed by 4 bases and the J gene end by 6 bases; junction bases not matched to a gene: 14. The CDR3 consists of 18 residues. The CDR3 loop reads CASSQRPSGRGIRNEQFF. CDR3 nucleotide sequence: TGCGCCAGCAGCCAAAGACCTAGCGGGAGGGGGATCCGCAATGAGCAGTTCTTC.

This chain uses TRBV7-3 with TRBJ2-2, with D unclear. The CDR3 runs to 16 residues. The V and J ends lost 5 bases and 0 bases respectively, with 13 bases between them. Germline CDR1 and CDR2: SGHTA and FQGTGA. CDR3 residues: CASSPTLAANTGELFF. CDR3 DNA: TGTGCCAGCAGCCCTACTCTGGCGGCGAACACCGGGGAGCTGTTTTTT.

V is TRBV18 and J is TRBJ1-5, with D possibly being TRBD1 (6 bases). Trimming shortened V by 5 bases and J by 0 bases, and 11 bases separated the two germline ends. The V gene's germline CDR1 is KGHSH and CDR2 LQKENI. The CDR3 contains 15 residues. DNA for the CDR3: TGTGCCAGCTCAGAACAGGGATATAGCAATCAGCCCCAGCATTTT. It codes for CASSEQGYSNQPQHF. Looking up the rest from reference TRBV18 and TRBJ1-5 gives the full variable domain: NAGVMQNPRHLVRRRGQEARLRCSPMKGHSHVYWYRQLPEEGLKFMVYLQKENIIDESGMPKERFSAEFPKEGPSILRIQQVVRGDSAAYFCASSEQGYSNQPQHFGDGTRLSIL.

The CDR3 DNA reads TGTGCCAGCAGCTTAGACGGGGGAGTGGTGGATACGCAGTATTTT. Translation gives CASSLDGGVVDTQYF. J is TRBJ2-3 and V is TRBV7-2; a weak D match, TRBD2 (6 bases). CDR3 size: 15 residues. CDR1 and CDR2 (germline): SGHTA, FQGNSA. V lost 1 base and J 6 bases, leaving 14 bases between the germline ends.

V usage is TRBV6-5 and J usage is TRBJ1-2; maybe TRBD1 (6 bases). The CDR3 has 14 residues. Germline CDR1 reads MNHEY; CDR2 reads SVGAGI. V was clipped by 4 bases and J by 0 bases, with 9 bases between them. The CDR3 DNA reads as TGTGCCAGCAGTTCCGACAGGACTAACTATGGCTACACCTTC. Translated: CASSSDRTNYGYTF.

The gene calls are TRBV2 and TRBJ1-1; TRBD1 is a possible D gene (5 bases). The V gene lost 2 bases and the J gene lost 3 bases, with 10 bases spanning the gap. The germline gives CDR1 SNHLY, CDR2 FYNNEI. The CDR3 has 14 residues. For the CDR3, the DNA is TGTGCCAGCAGTGAAAAGGGGTTTCACACTGAAGCTTTCTTT. Translation gives CASSEKGFHTEAFF.

This sequence joins TRBV12-1 and TRBJ2-7; TRBD1, the D gene given by the table, was not confirmed from the DNA. TRBV12-1 is noted as a pseudogene. This CDR3 is built from 11 residues. The CDR3 reads CASSFNYEQYF. The CDR3 nucleotides read TGTGCCAGCAGCTTCAACTACGAGCAGTACTTC.

This chain connects TRBV19 to TRBJ2-3, with TRBD2 identical over 12 bases. The V segment lost 3 bases and the J segment 0 bases; nucleotides outside the gene matches: 7. This CDR3 has 18 amino acids. Germline-derived CDR1 and CDR2 are LNHDA and SQIVND (reference sequence). The DNA of the CDR3 is TGTGCCAGTAGTATTGGTCTAGCGGGAGGGGGGAGCACAGATACGCAGTATTTT. Translation gives CASSIGLAGGGSTDTQYF. Complete variable domain (other parts from reference TRBV19 and TRBJ2-3): DGGITQSPKYLFRKEGQNVTLSCEQNLNHDAMYWYRQDPGQGLRLIYYSQIVNDFQKGDIAEGYSVSREKKESFPLTVTSAQKNPTAFYLCASSIGLAGGGSTDTQYFGPGTRLTVL.

The chain couples TRBV5-1 to TRBJ2-1; perhaps TRBD2 as D (6 bases). The germline V gene encodes CDR1 SGHRS and CDR2 YFSETQ. The germline V and J ends were trimmed by 0 bases and 10 bases, with 20 bases remaining between them. The CDR3 has 16 amino acids. This CDR3 reads CASSLGSGWPGVEQFF. The DNA for the CDR3 is TGCGCCAGCAGCTTGGGAAGCGGGTGGCCCGGGGTGGAGCAGTTCTTC.

This rearrangement joins TRBV21-1 to TRBJ1-2; whether TRBD1, the table's D call, matches the DNA was not checked. TRBV21-1 is given as a pseudogene. The CDR3 consists of 18 residues. The CDR3 here is CASSKEACAGPNNYGYTF. DNA of the CDR3: TGTGCCAGCAGCAAAGAGGCATGCGCAGGTCCGAATAACTATGGCTACACCTTC.

The rearrangement links TRBV28 to TRBJ2-3; D remains unclear. The germline gives CDR1 MDHEN, CDR2 SYDVKM. Trimming removed 6 bases from V and 2 bases from J, with 9 bases in between. The CDR3 covers 13 residues. For the CDR3, the DNA is TGTGCCAGCAGACCCACTACCACAGATACGCAGTATTTT. Translating gives CASRPTTTDTQYF. The full variable domain, in which reference TRBV28 and TRBJ2-3 provide the parts outside the CDR3, is DVKVTQSSRYLVKRTGEKVFLECVQDMDHENMFWYRQDPGLGLRLIYFSYDVKMKEKGDIPEGYSVSREKKERFSLILESASTNQTSMYLCASRPTTTDTQYFGPGTRLTVL.